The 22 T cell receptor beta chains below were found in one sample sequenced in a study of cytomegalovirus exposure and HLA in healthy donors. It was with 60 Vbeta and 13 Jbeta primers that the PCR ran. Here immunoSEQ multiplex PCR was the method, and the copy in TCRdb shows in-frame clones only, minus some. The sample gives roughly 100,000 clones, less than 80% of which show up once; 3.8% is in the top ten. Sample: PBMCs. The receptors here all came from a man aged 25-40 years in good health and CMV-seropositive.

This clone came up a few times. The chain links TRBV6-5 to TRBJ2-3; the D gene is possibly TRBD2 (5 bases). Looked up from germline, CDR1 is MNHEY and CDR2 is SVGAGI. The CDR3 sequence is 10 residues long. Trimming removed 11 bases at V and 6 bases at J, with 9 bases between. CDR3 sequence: CAGGRDTQYF. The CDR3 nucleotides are TGTGCCGGAGGAAGGGATACGCAGTATTTT.

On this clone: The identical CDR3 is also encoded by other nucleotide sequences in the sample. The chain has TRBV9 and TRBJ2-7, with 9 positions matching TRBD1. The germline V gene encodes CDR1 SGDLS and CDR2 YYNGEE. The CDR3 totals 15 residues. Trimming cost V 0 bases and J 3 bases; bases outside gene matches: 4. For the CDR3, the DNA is TGTGCCAGCAGCGTAGCAACGGGACAGGGCTACGAGCAGTACTTC. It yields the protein CASSVATGQGYEQYF.

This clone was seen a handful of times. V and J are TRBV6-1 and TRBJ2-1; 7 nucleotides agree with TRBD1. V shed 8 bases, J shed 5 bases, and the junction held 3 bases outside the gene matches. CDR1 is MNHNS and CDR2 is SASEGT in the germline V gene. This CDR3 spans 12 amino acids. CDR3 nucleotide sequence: TGTGCCAGCGGGACAGCAAACAATGAGCAGTTCTTC. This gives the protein CASGTANNEQFF.

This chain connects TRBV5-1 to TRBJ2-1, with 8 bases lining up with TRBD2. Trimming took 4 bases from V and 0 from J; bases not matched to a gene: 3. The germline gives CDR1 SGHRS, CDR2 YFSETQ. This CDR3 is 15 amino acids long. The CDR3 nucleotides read TGCGCCAGCAGCAGCGGGGGCCCCTCCTACAATGAGCAGTTCTTC. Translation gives CASSSGGPSYNEQFF.

CDR3 loop: CASSPGQNEAFF. In nucleotides, the CDR3 is TGCGCCAGCAGCCCGGGACAGAATGAAGCTTTCTTT. The V gene is TRBV5-1, the J gene TRBJ1-1; 7 bases align to TRBD1. The V gene's germline CDR1 is SGHRS and CDR2 YFSETQ. The CDR3 spans 12 residues. V shed 4 bases and J 7 bases; nucleotides not matched to a gene: 4.

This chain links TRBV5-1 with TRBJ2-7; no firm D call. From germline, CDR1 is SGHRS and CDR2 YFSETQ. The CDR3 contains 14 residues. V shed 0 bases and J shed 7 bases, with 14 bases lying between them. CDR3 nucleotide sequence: TGCGCCAGCAGCTTGGGCATTTTGGCTTCGGAGCAGTACTTC. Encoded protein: CASSLGILASEQYF.

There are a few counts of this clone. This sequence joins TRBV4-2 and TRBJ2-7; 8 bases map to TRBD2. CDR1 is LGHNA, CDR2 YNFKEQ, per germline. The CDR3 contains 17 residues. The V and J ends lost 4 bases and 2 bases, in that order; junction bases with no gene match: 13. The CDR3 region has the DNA TGTGCCAGCAGCCGGCAAAGTCCCACTAGCGGAACCTACGAGCAGTACTTC. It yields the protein CASSRQSPTSGTYEQYF.

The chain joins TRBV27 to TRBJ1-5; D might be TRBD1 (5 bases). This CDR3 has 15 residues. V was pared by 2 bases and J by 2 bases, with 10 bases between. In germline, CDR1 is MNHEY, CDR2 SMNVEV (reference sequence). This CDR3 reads CASSLNRWGNQPQHF. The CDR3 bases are TGTGCCAGCAGTTTAAACAGGTGGGGCAATCAGCCCCAGCATTTT.

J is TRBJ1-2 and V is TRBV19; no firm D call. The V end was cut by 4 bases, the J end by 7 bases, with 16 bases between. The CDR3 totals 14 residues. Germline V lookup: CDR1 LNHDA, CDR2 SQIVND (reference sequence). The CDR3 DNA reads TGTGCCAGTAGTACCAACTGGGGAGATAGTGGCTACACCTTC. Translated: CASSTNWGDSGYTF. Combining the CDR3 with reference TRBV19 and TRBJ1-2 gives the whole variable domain DGGITQSPKYLFRKEGQNVTLSCEQNLNHDAMYWYRQDPGQGLRLIYYSQIVNDFQKGDIAEGYSVSREKKESFPLTVTSAQKNPTAFYLCASSTNWGDSGYTFGSGTRLTVV.

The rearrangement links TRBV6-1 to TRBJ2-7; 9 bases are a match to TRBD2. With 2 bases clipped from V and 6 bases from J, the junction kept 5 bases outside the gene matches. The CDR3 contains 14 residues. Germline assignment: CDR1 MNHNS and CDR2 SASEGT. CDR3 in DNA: TGTGCCAGCAGTGAACGGCGGGGGGGCCGCGAGCAGTACTTC. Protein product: CASSERRGGREQYF.

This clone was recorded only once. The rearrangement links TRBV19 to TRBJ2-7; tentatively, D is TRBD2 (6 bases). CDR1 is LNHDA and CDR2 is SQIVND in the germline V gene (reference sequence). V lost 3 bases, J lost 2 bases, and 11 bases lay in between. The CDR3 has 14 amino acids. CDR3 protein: CASSIGGVAYEQYF. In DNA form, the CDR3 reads TGTGCCAGTAGTATTGGCGGGGTGGCCTACGAGCAGTACTTC.

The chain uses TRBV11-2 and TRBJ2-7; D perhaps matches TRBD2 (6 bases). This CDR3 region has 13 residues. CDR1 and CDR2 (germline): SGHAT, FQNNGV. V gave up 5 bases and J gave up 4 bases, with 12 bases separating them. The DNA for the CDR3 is TGTGCCAGCAGCACGCGGGACTTGTACGAGCAGTACTTC. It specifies CASSTRDLYEQYF.

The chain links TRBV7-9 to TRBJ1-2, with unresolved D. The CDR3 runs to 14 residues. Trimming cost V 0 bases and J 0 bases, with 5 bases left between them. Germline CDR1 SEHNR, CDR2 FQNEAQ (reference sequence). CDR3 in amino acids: CASSLASANYGYTF. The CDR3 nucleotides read TGTGCCAGCAGCTTAGCCTCAGCTAACTATGGCTACACCTTC.

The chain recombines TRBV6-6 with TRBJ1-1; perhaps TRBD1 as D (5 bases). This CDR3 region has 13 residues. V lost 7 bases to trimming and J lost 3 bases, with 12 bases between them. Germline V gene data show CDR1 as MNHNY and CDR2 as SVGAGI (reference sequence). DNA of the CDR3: TGTGCCAGCACCATTCGGGGGGACACTGAAGCTTTCTTT. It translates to CASTIRGDTEAFF.

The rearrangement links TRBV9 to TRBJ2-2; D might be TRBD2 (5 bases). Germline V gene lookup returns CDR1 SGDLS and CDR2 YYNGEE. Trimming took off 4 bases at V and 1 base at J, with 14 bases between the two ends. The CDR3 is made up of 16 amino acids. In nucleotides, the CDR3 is TGTGCCAGCAGCCCCCGGGCCCGGGAGAACACCGGGGAGCTGTTTTTT. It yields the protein CASSPRARENTGELFF.

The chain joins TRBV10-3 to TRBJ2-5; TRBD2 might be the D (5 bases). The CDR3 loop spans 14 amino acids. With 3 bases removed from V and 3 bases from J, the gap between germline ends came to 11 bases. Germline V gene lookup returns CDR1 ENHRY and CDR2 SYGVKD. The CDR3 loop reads CAISEPGIEETQYF. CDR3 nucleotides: TGTGCCATCAGTGAACCGGGAATAGAAGAGACCCAGTACTTC.

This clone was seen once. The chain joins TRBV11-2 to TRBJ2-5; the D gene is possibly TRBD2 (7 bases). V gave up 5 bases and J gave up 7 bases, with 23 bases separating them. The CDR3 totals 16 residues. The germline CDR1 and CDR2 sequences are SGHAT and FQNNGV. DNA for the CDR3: TGTGCCAGCAGCCTTTGGCCGCGGGGGCAAACAGGGACCCAGTACTTC. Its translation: CASSLWPRGQTGTQYF.

CDR3 sequence reads: CASSLVGPTDTQYF. The CDR3 nucleotides are TGTGCCAGCAGCTTGGTTGGGCCCACAGATACGCAGTATTTT. The chain employs TRBV5-4 and TRBJ2-3; D call uncertain. Trimming stripped 0 bases from V and 2 bases from J, with 7 bases between. From germline, CDR1 is SGHNT and CDR2 YYREEE (reference sequence). The CDR3 runs to 14 residues.

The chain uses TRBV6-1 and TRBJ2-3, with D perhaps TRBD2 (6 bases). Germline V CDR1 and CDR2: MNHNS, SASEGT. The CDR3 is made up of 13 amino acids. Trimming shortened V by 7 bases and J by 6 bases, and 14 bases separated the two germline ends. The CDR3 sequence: CASMEGVRDTQYF. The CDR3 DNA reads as TGTGCCAGCATGGAGGGAGTAAGGGATACGCAGTATTTT.

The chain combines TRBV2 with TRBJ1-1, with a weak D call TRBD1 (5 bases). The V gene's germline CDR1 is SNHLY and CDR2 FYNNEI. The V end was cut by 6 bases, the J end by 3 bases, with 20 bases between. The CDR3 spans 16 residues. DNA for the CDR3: TGTGCCAGCAGCAGCCCCCTACGAGGGGAGGACACTGAAGCTTTCTTT. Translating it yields CASSSPLRGEDTEAFF.

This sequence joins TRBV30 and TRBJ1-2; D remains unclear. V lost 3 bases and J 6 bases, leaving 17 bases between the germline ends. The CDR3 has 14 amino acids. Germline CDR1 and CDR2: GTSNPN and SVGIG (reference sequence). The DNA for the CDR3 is TGTGCCTGGAGGCGGGGATTGGTAACTGATGGCTACACCTTC. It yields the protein CAWRRGLVTDGYTF. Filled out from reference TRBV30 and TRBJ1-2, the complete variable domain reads SQTIHQWPATLVQPVGSPLSLECTVEGTSNPNLYWYRQAAGRGLQLLFYSVGIGQISSEVPQNLSASRPQDRQFILSSKKLLLSDSGFYLCAWRRGLVTDGYTFGSGTRLTVV.

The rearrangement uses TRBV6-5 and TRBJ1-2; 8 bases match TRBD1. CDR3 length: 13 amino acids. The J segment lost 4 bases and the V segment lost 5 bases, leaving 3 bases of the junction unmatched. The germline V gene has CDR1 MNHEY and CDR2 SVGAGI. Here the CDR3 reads CASSAGTGYGYTF. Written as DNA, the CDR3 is TGTGCCAGCAGTGCCGGGACAGGCTATGGCTACACCTTC.